This note documents a single TCR beta chain sequence. No cognate antigen has been identified for it. No much larger clone exists at a distance of one base, and base qualities are not known. TCRbeta CDR3 regions were amplified from genomic DNA using the immunoSEQ Assay, a bias-controlled multiplex PCR. As for the original processing: Within the assay, amplification of reference gene primers was used to estimate how many nucleated cells each sample contained. To quantify the absolute abundance of each unique TCRbeta CDR3 rearrangement, sequence reads were collapsed and filtered. For each sample, productive Simpson clonality was calculated as the square root of Simpson's diversity index across productive rearrangements. TCRdb took this table from immuneACCESS and kept in-frame rearrangements with V and J called. Such tables lack part of the clones; where checked against another copy, unresolved V genes explain under half of the gap, and the rest is unexplained. Clone size and V and J calls were adopted from that table, with D and trimming inferred from the DNA. This sample lists about 220,000 clones; around 88% were detected once. 2% to 2.5% of the sample is taken by the ten largest.

This entry belongs to a study of blood T cell repertoires in COVID-19 (dated by TCRdb to about 2020). In terms of the full investigation: Collaborator samples came from the United States, Italy and Spain and covered acute and convalescent phases of COVID-19. Subjects who had been exposed to COVID-19, were actively infected with it, or had recovered from it provided the deeply sampled blood TCRbeta repertoires that made up the dataset. A freely available public database, intended as a resource for researchers studying the immune response to SARS-CoV-2, is where the repertoires were released. A de-identified subject ID, COVID-19 status, age in years and sex were almost always included in the sample metadata. The prospective study material was composed of cDNA or gDNA derived from T cells, B-cell-depleted T cells, or PBMCs. Samples were obtained from the ongoing ImmuneRACE study (first 160 participants) and from 950 to 1,500 subjects provided by 6 global collaborators. Where available, HLA class I and class II types were taken from metadata supplied by the sample provider and were not determined by assay-based typing.

Enrolling through a virtual design, the prospective study's participants ranged in age from roughly 18 to 95 years and lived across some 22 United States geographic areas. In the prospective study, cohorts were assigned on the basis of participant-reported clinical history obtained from a screening survey and a study questionnaire. Mobile phlebotomists in the prospective study collected whole blood, serum and a nasopharyngeal or oropharyngeal swab from every participant. Prospective study participants could optionally give additional blood draws and questionnaires over a roughly 2-month period. Prospective study blood samples were shipped either frozen or at room temperature before DNA extraction. CDR1 MGHRA and CDR2 YSYEKL were looked up in the germline V gene. The germline V and J ends show losses of 0 bases and 4 bases respectively, and no gene match explains 11 bases of the junction. The CDR3 has 17 amino acids, counting the end cysteine and phenylalanine. CDR3 DNA is the only sequence kept; it has 51 bases, read in frame from the first base.

Findings and caveats that apply to the study as a whole: The quantity of clinical and demographic metadata differed by source and by participant and was supplied without curation.

The chain couples TRBV4-1 to TRBJ2-7; the junction holds 8 bases that match TRBD2. The specimen was PBMCs or T cells enriched from blood (not recorded which). This clonotype was sampled from a woman in her thirties or forties with acute COVID-19. The CDR3 amino acid sequence is: CASSQDPGRGVLYEQYF. Here is the DNA: TGCGCCAGCAGCCAAGATCCGGGGCGGGGGGTCCTTTACGAGCAGTACTTC.